This T cell receptor (beta chain) was captured by sequencing in a study of blood T cell repertoires in COVID-19. V shed 5 bases and J shed 3 bases, with 17 bases lying between them. Germline-derived CDR1 and CDR2 are SGDLS and YYNGEE. The CDR3 runs 16 residues. Sequenced by immunoSEQ multiplex PCR; TCRdb stores in-frame clones only, minus some. The repertoire consists of some 120,000 clones, with about four fifths occurring once and the leading ten covering about 9.4%. Source material: peripheral blood. The J gene is TRBJ1-4, the V gene TRBV9, with D tentatively TRBD1 (6 bases). The sequence came from a human donor in a cohort sampled during active COVID-19. CDR3 amino acids: CASSASWGPPNEKLFF. CDR3 nucleotides: TGTGCCAGCAGTGCATCGTGGGGGCCCCCTAATGAAAAACTGTTTTTT.